Below, one T cell receptor (beta chain) is given with its context. What it binds is not known. Sequencing of TCR beta drew on CD8+ and CD4+ T cells from blood. The multiple sclerosis controls, all treatment-naive patients, had relapsing-remitting disease that was stable or active. The data were obtained in a study of CD8 T cells in Susac syndrome. Reverse transcription of roughly 0.45 to 1 ug RNA was performed with random hexamers. Across 54 Vbeta and 13 Jbeta, immunoSEQ multiplex PCR amplified TCR beta CDR3. TCRdb reprocessed the immunoSEQ multiplex PCR reads with MiXCR, giving one entry per CDR3 protein. Among approximately 120,000 distinct CDR3 sequences listed, 85% to 95% were seen once. General study results and limits: The study admitted that it had a relatively small number of individuals in its TCR sequencing and HLA analysis.

Trimming removed 2 bases from V and 5 bases from J, with 7 bases in between. The CDR3 has 12 residues. CDR1 and CDR2 from the germline V gene are SGHDT and YYEEEE. The receptor's source is a human donor with multiple sclerosis. Specimen: CD8+ T cells from PBMCs. The chain joins TRBV5-6 to TRBJ2-5; D uncertain. CDR3 nucleotide sequence: TGTGCCAGCAGCTTCGGCCGGGAGACCCAGTACTTC. Residues: CASSFGRETQYF.